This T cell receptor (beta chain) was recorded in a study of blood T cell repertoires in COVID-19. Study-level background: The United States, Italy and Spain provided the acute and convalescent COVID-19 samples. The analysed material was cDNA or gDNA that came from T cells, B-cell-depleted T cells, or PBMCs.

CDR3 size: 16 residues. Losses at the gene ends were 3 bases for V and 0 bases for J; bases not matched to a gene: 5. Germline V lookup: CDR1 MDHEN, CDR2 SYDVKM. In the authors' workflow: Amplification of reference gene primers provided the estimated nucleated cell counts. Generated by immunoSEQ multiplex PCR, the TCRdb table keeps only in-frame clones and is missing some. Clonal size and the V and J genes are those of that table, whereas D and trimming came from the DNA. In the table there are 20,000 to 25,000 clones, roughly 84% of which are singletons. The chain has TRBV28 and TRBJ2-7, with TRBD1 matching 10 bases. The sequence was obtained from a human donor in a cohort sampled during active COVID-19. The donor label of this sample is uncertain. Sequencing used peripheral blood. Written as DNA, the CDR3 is TGTGCCAGCAGTTTCAAGACAGGGGGCCCCTCCTACGAGCAGTACTTC. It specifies CASSFKTGGPSYEQYF.